This T cell receptor (beta chain) emerged from a study of OX40 agonist ivuxolimab in advanced cancers. The protocol was immunoSEQ multiplex PCR, while the TCRdb copy is restricted to in-frame clones and leaves out a portion. The sample lists roughly 76,000 clones, around 90% occurring once. Germline trimming cut 4 bases from V and 4 bases from J; bases unmatched to any gene: 5. CDR1 is SGHNT, CDR2 YYREEE, per germline (reference sequence). This CDR3 is 15 amino acids long. This TCR derives from an adult with an advanced solid tumor such as melanoma, head and neck, liver or kidney cancer. The chain links TRBV5-4 to TRBJ2-5, with 12 positions matching TRBD2. The material sequenced was CD4+ or CD8+ T cells sorted from blood, taken in a trial of the OX40 agonist ivuxolimab. CDR3 DNA: TGTGCCAGCAGCCGGACTAGCGGGAAGGTAGAGACCCAGTACTTC. Encoded protein: CASSRTSGKVETQYF.